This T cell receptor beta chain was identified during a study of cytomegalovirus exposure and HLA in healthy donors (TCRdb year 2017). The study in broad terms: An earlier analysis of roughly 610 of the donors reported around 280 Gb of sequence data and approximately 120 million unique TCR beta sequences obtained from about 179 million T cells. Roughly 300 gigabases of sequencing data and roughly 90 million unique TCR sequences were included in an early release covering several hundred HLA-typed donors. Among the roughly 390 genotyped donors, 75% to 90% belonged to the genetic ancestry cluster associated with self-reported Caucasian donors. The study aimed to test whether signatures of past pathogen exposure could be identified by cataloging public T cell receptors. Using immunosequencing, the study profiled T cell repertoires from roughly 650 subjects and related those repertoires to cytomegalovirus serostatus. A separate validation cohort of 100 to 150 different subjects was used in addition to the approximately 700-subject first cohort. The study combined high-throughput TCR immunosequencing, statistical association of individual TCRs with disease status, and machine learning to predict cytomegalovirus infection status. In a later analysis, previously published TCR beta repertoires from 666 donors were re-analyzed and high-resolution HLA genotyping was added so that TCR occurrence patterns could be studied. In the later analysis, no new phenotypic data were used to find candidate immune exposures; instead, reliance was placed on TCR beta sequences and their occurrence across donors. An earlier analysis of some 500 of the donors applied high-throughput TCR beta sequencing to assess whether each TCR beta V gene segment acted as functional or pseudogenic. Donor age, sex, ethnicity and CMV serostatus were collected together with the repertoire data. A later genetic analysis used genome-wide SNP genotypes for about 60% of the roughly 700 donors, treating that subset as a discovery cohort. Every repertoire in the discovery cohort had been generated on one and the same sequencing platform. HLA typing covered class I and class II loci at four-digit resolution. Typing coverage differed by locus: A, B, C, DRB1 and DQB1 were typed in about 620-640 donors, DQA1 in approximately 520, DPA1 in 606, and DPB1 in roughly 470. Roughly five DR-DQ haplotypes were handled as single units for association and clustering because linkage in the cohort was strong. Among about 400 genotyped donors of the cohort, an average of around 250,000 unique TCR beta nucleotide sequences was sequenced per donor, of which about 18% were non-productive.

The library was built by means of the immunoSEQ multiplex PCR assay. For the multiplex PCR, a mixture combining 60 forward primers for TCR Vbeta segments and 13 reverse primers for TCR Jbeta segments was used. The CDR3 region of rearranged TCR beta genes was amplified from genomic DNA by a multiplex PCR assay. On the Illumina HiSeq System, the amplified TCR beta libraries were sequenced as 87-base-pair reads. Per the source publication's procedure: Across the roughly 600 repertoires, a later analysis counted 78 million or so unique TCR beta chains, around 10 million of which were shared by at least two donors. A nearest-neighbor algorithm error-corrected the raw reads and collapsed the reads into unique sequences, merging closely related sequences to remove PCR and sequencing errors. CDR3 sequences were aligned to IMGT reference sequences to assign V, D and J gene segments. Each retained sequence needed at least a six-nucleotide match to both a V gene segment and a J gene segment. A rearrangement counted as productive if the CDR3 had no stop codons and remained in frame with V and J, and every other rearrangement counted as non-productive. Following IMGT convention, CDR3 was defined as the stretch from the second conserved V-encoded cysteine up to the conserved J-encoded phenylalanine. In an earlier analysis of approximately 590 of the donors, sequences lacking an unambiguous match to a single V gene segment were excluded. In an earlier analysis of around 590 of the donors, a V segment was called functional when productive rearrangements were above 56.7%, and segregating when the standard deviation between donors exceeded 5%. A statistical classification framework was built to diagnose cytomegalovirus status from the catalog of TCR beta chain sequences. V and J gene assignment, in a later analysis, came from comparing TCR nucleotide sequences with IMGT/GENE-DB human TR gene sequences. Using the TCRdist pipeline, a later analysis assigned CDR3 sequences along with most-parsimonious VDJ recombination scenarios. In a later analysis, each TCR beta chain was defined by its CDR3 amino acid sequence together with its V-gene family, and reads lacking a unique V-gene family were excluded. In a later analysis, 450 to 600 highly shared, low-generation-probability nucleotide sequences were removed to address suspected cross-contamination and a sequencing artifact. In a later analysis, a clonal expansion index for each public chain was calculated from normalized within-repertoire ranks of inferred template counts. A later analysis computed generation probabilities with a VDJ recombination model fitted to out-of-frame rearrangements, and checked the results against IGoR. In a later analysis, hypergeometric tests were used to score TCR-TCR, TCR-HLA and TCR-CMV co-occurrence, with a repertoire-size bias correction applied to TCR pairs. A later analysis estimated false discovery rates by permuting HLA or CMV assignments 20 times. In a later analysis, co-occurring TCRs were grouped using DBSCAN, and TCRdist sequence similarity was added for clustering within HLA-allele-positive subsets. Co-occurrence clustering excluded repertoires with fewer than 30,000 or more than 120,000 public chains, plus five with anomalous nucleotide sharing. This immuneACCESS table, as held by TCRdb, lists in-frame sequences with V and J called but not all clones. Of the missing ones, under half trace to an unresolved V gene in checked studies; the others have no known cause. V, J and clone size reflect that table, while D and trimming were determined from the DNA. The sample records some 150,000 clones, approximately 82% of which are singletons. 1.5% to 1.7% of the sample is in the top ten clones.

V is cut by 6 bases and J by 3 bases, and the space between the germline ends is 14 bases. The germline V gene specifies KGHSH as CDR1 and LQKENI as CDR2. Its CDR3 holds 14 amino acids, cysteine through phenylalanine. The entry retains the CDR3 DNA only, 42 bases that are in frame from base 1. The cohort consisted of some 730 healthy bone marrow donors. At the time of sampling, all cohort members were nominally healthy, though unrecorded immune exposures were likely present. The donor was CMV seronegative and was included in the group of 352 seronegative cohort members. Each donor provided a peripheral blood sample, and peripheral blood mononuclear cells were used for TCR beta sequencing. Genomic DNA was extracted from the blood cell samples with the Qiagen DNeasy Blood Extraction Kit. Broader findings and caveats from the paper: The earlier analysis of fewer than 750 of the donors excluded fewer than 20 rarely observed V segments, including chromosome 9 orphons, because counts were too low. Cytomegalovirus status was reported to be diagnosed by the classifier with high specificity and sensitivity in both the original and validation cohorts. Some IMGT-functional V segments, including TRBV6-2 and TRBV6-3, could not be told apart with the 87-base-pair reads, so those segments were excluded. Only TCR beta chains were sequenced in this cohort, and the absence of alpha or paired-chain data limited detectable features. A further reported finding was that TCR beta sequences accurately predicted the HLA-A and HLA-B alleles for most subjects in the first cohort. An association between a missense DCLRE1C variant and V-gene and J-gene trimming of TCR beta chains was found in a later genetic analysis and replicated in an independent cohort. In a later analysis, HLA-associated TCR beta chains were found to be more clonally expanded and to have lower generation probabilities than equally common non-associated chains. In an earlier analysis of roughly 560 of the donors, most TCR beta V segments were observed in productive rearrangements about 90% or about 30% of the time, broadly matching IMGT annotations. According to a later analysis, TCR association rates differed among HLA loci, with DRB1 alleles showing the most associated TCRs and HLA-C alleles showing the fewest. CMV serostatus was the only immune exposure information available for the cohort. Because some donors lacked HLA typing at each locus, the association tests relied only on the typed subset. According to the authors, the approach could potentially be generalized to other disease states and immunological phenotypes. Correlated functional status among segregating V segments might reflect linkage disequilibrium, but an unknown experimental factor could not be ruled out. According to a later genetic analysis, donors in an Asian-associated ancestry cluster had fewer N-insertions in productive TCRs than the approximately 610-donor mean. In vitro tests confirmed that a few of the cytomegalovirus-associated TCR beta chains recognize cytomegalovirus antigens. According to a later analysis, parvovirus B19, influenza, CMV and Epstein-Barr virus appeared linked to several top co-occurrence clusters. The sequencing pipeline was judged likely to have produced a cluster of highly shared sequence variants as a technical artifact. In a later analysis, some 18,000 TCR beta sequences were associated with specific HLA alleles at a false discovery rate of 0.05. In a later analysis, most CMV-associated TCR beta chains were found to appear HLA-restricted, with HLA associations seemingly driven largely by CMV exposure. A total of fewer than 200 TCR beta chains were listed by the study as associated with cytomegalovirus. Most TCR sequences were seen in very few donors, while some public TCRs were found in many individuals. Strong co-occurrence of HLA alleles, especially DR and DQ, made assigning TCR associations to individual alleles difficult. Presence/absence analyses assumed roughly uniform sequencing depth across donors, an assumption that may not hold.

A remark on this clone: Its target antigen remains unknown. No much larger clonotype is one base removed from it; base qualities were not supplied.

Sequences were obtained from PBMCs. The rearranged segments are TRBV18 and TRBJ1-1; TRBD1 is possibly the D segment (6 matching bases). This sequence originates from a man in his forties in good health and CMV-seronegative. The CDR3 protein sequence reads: CASSRGAMDTEAFF. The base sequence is TGTGCCAGCTCCAGGGGAGCGATGGACACTGAAGCTTTCTTT.